The T cell receptor beta chain described here comes from a study of T cells after posttransplantation cyclophosphamide. Study observations and caveats: After PTCy, TRB diversity resembled that of CNI/methotrexate controls. Donor CD8+ memory clones often dominated recipient blood repertoires at later times.

This related bone marrow graft donor gave peripheral blood on the day of marrow donation. Cells defined as naive were viable CD3+CD4+ or CD3+CD8+ and CCR7+CD45RA+CD45RO-CD95-CD27+CD28+. The CDR3 totals 14 residues. CDR1 and CDR2 from the germline V gene are GTSNPN and SVGIG (reference sequence). V was shortened by 6 bases and J by 3 bases, with 18 bases between the two germline ends. Comments on this clone: Antigen: not known.

Some clones are missing from TCRdb's copy, which holds only in-frame ones; the method was immunoSEQ multiplex PCR. The sample records over 20,000 clones, approximately 98% being singletons. This clonotype originated in a man aged 40-55 years in good health, CMV-negative, and a related stem cell transplant donor. Material: naive CD8+ T cells sorted from PBMCs. This chain links TRBV30 with TRBJ2-7; D perhaps matches TRBD2 (6 bases). CDR3 sequence reads: CACHQAGLGYEQYF. The CDR3 DNA follows: TGTGCCTGCCACCAGGCGGGACTTGGCTACGAGCAGTACTTC.